Sequencing of this T cell receptor beta chain was carried out in a study of blood T cell repertoires in COVID-19. Data came from immunoSEQ multiplex PCR; TCRdb stores just in-frame clones and leaves some out. The repertoire holds a few hundred thousand clones, with 70% to 90% as singletons. This study enrolled people aged roughly 18 to 89 from 20 to 25 US geographic areas. The V segment lost 3 bases and the J segment 3 bases; nucleotides outside the gene matches: 3. This CDR3 is 14 amino acids long. Germline V gene lookup returns CDR1 SEHNR and CDR2 FQNEAQ (reference sequence). The clonotype comes from a man aged 30 to 45 who had recovered from COVID-19. Sequenced sample: PBMCs or T cells enriched from blood (not recorded which). This chain uses TRBV7-9 with TRBJ1-2, with TRBD1 matching over 8 bases. The CDR3 protein is CASSLDRAHYGYTF. The DNA for the CDR3 is TGTGCCAGCAGCTTGGACAGGGCCCACTATGGCTACACCTTC. The full variable domain, rest sourced from reference TRBV7-9 and TRBJ1-2, is DTGVSQNPRHKITKRGQNVTFRCDPISEHNRLYWYRQTLGQGPEFLTYFQNEAQLEKSRLLSDRFSAERPKGSFSTLEIQRTEQGDSAMYLCASSLDRAHYGYTFGSGTRLTVV.